This T cell receptor beta chain was found in a study of blood T cell repertoires in COVID-19. Study details: Whether acute or convalescent, the COVID-19 samples came from the United States, Italy and Spain. PBMCs, B-cell-depleted T cells, or T cells provided the cDNA or gDNA that made up the material.

Germline loops: CDR1 MGHDK, CDR2 SYGVNS. After removal of 5 bases from V and 3 bases from J, the junction contained 6 bases not matched to a gene. The CDR3 contains 15 residues. Original handling: Researchers report that nucleated cell counts were estimated from reference gene primer amplification. The protocol was immunoSEQ multiplex PCR, while the TCRdb copy is restricted to in-frame clones and leaves out a portion. D and trimming come from the DNA, and the V and J calls and clone size come from that table. The sample contains over 300,000 clones, 85% to 90% of which appear only once. Participants were placed into cohorts based on the clinical history they reported.

The sequence derives from a woman aged 18-29 years who had recovered from COVID-19. Sequencing used PBMCs or T cells enriched from blood (not recorded which). The genes are TRBV25-1 and TRBJ1-4, with 7 bases that match TRBD1. The CDR3 loop is CASSREGAPNEKLFF. The CDR3, as DNA: TGTGCCAGCAGTCGGGAGGGGGCCCCTAATGAAAAACTGTTTTTT.